The sequence of this T cell receptor (beta chain) was determined in a study of blood T cell repertoires in COVID-19. Some clones are missing from TCRdb's copy, which holds only in-frame ones; the method was immunoSEQ multiplex PCR. This table holds some 320,000 clones, roughly 86% found once. V was clipped by 5 bases and J by 3 bases; unmatched bases: 12. Per germline, CDR1 MNHNY and CDR2 SVGAGI (reference sequence). CDR3 length: 16 amino acids. V gene TRBV6-6 combines with J gene TRBJ2-5, with 7 bases that match TRBD2. The clonotype was recovered from a woman in her twenties or thirties who had recovered from COVID-19. Sequencing used PBMCs or T cells enriched from blood (not recorded which). The CDR3 is CASSGGVLAAEETQYF. As DNA, the CDR3 is TGTGCCAGCAGTGGGGGGGTTCTAGCGGCTGAAGAGACCCAGTACTTC.